A selection of T cell receptor beta chains follows, all from one sample in a study of Graves' ophthalmopathy and Graves' hyperthyroidism. TCRdb reprocessed the multiplex PCR reads with MiXCR, giving one entry per CDR3 protein. Altogether about 480,000 distinct CDR3 sequences are present, roughly 14% being singletons, with the ten largest covering around 9.8%. Sequenced: blood. These receptors came from a woman in her 30s with Graves' ophthalmopathy. Each CDR3 is given with its conserved first and last residue. D genes are given only for firm matches. Rows give clone size only sometimes, using once, few, many, or a class for an expanded clone.

clone_size,d_call,j_call,v_call,cdr3_nt,cdr3_aa
many,NA,TRBJ2-7,TRBV11-2,TGTGCCAGCAGCTTTTTAGGATCCTACGAGCAGTACTTC,CASSFLGSYEQYF
many,NA,TRBJ1-1,TRBV4-1,TGCGCCAGCGCACGGGACGGAAACACTGAAGCTTTCTTT,CASARDGNTEAFF
many,TRBD2,TRBJ2-7,TRBV2,TGTGCCAGCCTAAGGGGGCTAGCGGGAGTCAACTACGAGCAGTACTTC,CASLRGLAGVNYEQYF
many,NA,TRBJ2-5,TRBV27,TGTGCCAGCAGTTACCGACTGACAGCTTCCAAGGGGTACCAAGAGACCCAGTACTTC,CASSYRLTASKGYQETQYF
NA,TRBD1,TRBJ2-5,TRBV4-2,TGTGCCAGCAGCCAAGTACAGGGGTGGCAAGAGACCCAGTACTTC,CASSQVQGWQETQYF
NA,NA,TRBJ2-2,TRBV2,TGTGCCAGCAGTGACAGCCCCCCCGGCGGGGAGCTGTTTTTT,CASSDSPPGGELFF
many,NA,TRBJ2-4,TRBV12-3/TRBV12-4,TGTGCCAGCAGTTTAGACGGGGAGAGTTACATTCAGTACTTC,CASSLDGESYIQYF
few,TRBD1,TRBJ1-5,TRBV30,TGTGCCTGGAGCTCAGGGGGCTATCAGCCCCAGCATTTT,CAWSSGGYQPQHF
many,NA,TRBJ1-1,TRBV28,TGTGCCAGCAGTTTATCCATGATTGGGACGTGGACTGAAGCTTTCTTT,CASSLSMIGTWTEAFF
NA,TRBD1,TRBJ1-2,TRBV6-5,TGTGCCAGCAGTTACCGGGGGACAGGGGGCAGCTATGGCTACACCTTC,CASSYRGTGGSYGYTF